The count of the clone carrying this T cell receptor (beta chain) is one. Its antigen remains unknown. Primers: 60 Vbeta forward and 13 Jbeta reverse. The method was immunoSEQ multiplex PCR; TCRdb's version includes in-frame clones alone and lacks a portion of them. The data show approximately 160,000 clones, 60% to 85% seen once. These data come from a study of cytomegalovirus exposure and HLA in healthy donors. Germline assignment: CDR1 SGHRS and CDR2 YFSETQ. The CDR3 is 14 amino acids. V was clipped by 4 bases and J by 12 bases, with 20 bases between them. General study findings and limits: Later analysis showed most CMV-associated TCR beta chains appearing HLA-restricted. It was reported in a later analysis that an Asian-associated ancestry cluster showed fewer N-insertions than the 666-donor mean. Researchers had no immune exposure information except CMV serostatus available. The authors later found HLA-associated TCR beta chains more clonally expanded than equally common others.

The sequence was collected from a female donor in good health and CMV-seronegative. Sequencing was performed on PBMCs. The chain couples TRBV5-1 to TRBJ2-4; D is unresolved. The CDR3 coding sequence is TGCGCCAGCAGCCCGTCGACACAGCCAGGCAGTCAGTACTTC. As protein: CASSPSTQPGSQYF.